The 23 T cell receptor beta chains in this list originate from one sample, sequenced in a study of blood T cell repertoires in COVID-19 (dated by TCRdb to between 2020 and 2021). Receptor amplification or capture employed the immunoSEQ multiplex PCR assay. Here the immuneACCESS table is served through TCRdb, limited to in-frame sequences with V and J called. Missing clones are a known gap in these copies; in checked studies unresolved V genes cover under half, and the rest lacks a known reason. This sample holds about 260,000 clones; over 80% were observed only once. Over 0.85% of the sample is in the top ten clones. Material for sequencing was PBMCs or T cells enriched from blood (not recorded which). All receptors derive from a man aged 50 or older who had been exposed to COVID-19.

A single count supports this clone. The rearrangement links TRBV2 to TRBJ2-7, with TRBD1 matching over 7 bases. The CDR3 runs to 13 residues. Germline V lookup: CDR1 SNHLY, CDR2 FYNNEI. The V segment lost 7 bases and the J segment 2 bases; nucleotides outside the gene matches: 5. CDR3 nucleotides: TGTGCCAGCAACTTGCAGGGGGCCTACGAGCAGTACGTC. Translated, it gives CASNLQGAYEQYV.

V usage is TRBV9 and J usage is TRBJ2-7, with a possible D match to TRBD1 (6 bases). V lost 3 bases to trimming and J lost 4 bases, with 17 bases between them. CDR1 is SGDLS and CDR2 is YYNGEE in the germline V gene. The length of the CDR3 is 15 residues. CDR3 residues: CASSASGTTTYEQYF. CDR3 nucleotide sequence: TGTGCCAGCAGCGCTTCCGGGACAACTACTTACGAGCAGTACTTC.

This clone was detected a few times. V gene TRBV10-1 combines with J gene TRBJ1-2; unclear D gene. V was cut by 6 bases and J by 8 bases, with 16 bases left in between. CDR3 size: 13 residues. CDR1 WNHNN and CDR2 SYGVQD come from the germline V gene (reference sequence). CDR3 bases: TGCGCCAGCAGGGACTCAAGATTGAGAGGCTACACCTTC. The encoded protein is CASRDSRLRGYTF.

This rearrangement joins TRBV14 to TRBJ2-7, with 14 bases that match TRBD2. CDR3 length equals 15 residues. Germline CDR1 and CDR2: SGHDN and FVKESK. Trimming cost V 5 bases and J 3 bases; bases outside gene matches: 3. The CDR3 DNA follows: TGTGCCAGCAGCGGCGGACTAGCGGGGGGCTACGAGCAGTACTTC. Its translation: CASSGGLAGGYEQYF.

This chain joins TRBV5-1 and TRBJ1-2, with D possibly TRBD1 on 5 matching bases. Deletions cut 4 bases from V and 5 bases from J, with 12 bases between. Germline CDR1 SGHRS, CDR2 YFSETQ. The CDR3 is made up of 13 amino acids. CDR3 DNA sequence: TGCGCCAGCAGCCCCATGGGGGGTTATGGCTACACCTTC. Protein product: CASSPMGGYGYTF.

The chain is built from TRBV5-4 and TRBJ1-1, with TRBD1 as a possible D gene (5 bases). Germline CDR1 reads SGHNT; CDR2 reads YYREEE (reference sequence). Trimming took 1 base from V and 6 from J, leaving 13 bases between them. The CDR3 is made up of 14 amino acids. The CDR3 loop reads CASSLRGGWAEAFF. CDR3 sequence (DNA): TGTGCCAGCAGCTTGAGGGGTGGTTGGGCTGAAGCTTTCTTT. Combining the CDR3 with reference TRBV5-4 and TRBJ1-1 gives the whole variable domain ETGVTQSPTHLIKTRGQQVTLRCSSQSGHNTVSWYQQALGQGPQFIFQYYREEENGRGNFPPRFSGLQFPNYSSELNVNALELDDSALYLCASSLRGGWAEAFFGQGTRLTVV.

The chain has TRBV28 and TRBJ1-2; 9 bases are shared with TRBD1. V was pared by 10 bases and J by 2 bases, with 2 bases of the junction left unmatched. There are 12 residues in the CDR3. The germline V gene has CDR1 MDHEN and CDR2 SYDVKM. The CDR3 here is CAITGGNYGYTF. CDR3 DNA sequence: TGTGCCATAACAGGGGGCAACTATGGCTACACCTTC.

V and J are TRBV6-1 and TRBJ2-1; no clear D gene. Trimming took off 0 bases at V and 8 bases at J, with 11 bases between the two ends. The CDR3 runs 14 residues. CDR1 is MNHNS, CDR2 SASEGT, per germline. The CDR3 coding sequence is TGTGCCAGCAGTGAAGCGAACATGAACCATGAGCAGTTCTTC. Translated: CASSEANMNHEQFF.

This clone was detected only once. The J gene is TRBJ1-1, the V gene TRBV9, with unresolved D. This CDR3 comprises 14 residues. Trimming removed 1 base at V and 2 bases at J, with 9 bases between. Germline values: CDR1 SGDLS, CDR2 YYNGEE. CDR3 protein: CASSVSGDNTEAFF. The CDR3 DNA reads as TGTGCCAGCAGCGTATCCGGGGATAACACTGAAGCTTTCTTT.

The chain recombines TRBV2 with TRBJ1-3; no reliable D call. Germline-derived CDR1 and CDR2 are SNHLY and FYNNEI. This CDR3 has 13 amino acids. The V gene lost 4 bases and the J gene lost 1 base, with 5 bases spanning the gap. Written as DNA, the CDR3 is TGTGCCAGCAGTGCCCAGTCTGGAAACACCATATATTTT. It codes for CASSAQSGNTIYF.

The chain recombines TRBV7-9 with TRBJ1-1; TRBD1 agrees at 8 bases. This CDR3 comprises 16 residues. The germline gives CDR1 SEHNR, CDR2 FQNEAQ (reference sequence). V lost 1 base to trimming and J lost 3 bases; unmatched junction nucleotides: 7. CDR3 coding DNA: TGTGCCAGCAGCTTAGGTGGTGCAGGGGGCTACACTGAAGCTTTCTTT. It translates to CASSLGGAGGYTEAFF.

The chain combines TRBV6-5 with TRBJ2-3; weak D call: TRBD2 (6 bases). The V gene's germline CDR1 is MNHEY and CDR2 SVGAGI. Trimming took 2 bases from V and 7 from J, leaving 10 bases between them. The CDR3 consists of 13 residues. CDR3 DNA: TGTGCCAGCAGTTACCAAGCGGGTAATACGCAGTATTTT. Amino acids: CASSYQAGNTQYF.

The CDR3 DNA is TGTGCCAGCAGCCTTAGCGGGGGGACCTACAATGAGCAGTTCTTC. This gives the protein CASSLSGGTYNEQFF. The J gene is TRBJ2-1, the V gene TRBV7-3; the match to TRBD2 covers 10 bases. CDR1 and CDR2 from the germline V gene are SGHTA and FQGTGA. CDR3 length: 15 residues. Trimming at V came to 5 bases and at J to 2 bases, leaving 3 bases not matched to a gene.

The rearrangement links TRBV29-1 to TRBJ1-6, with D possibly being TRBD1 (6 bases). V lost 6 bases, J lost 6 bases, and 18 bases lay in between. This CDR3 spans 15 amino acids. Germline CDR1 and CDR2: SQVTM and ANQGSEA. The CDR3 nucleotides read TGCAGCGTGTCAACACAGGGTTCGGGTAATTCACCCCTCCACTTT. Its translation is CSVSTQGSGNSPLHF.

The chain has TRBV24-1 and TRBJ1-1; D is unclear. The germline V gene has CDR1 KGHDR and CDR2 SFDVKD. Trimming took 3 bases from V and 9 from J, leaving 10 bases between them. This CDR3 has 12 residues. DNA for the CDR3: TGTGCCACCAGTGATCGAACAGCTCAAGCTTTCTTT. The encoded protein is CATSDRTAQAFF.

Concerning this clone itself: The identical CDR3 is also encoded by other nucleotide sequences in the sample. The rearrangement joins TRBV3-1 (or the pseudogene TRBV3-2) to TRBJ2-3, with a tentative D call TRBD1 (6 bases). This CDR3 has 15 amino acids. The germline V gene encodes CDR1 LGHDT and CDR2 YNNKEL (reference sequence). Trimming took off 4 bases at V and 0 bases at J, with 11 bases between the two ends. The CDR3 sequence: CASSLRGGSTDTQYF. CDR3 bases: TGTGCCAGCAGCCTTCGAGGGGGTAGCACAGATACGCAGTATTTT.

This clone was observed a few times. This chain joins TRBV30 and TRBJ2-1; 7 nucleotides align to TRBD2. Trimming cost V 2 bases and J 10 bases; bases outside gene matches: 2. There are 11 residues in the CDR3. Germline loops: CDR1 GTSNPN, CDR2 SVGIG (reference sequence). DNA of the CDR3: TGTGCCTGGAGTTGGGAGGGCGAGCAGTTCTTC. As protein: CAWSWEGEQFF.

This clone is a singleton in its sample. V is TRBV5-1 and J is TRBJ2-1; TRBD2 matches at 10 bases. CDR3 length: 19 amino acids. CDR1 and CDR2 from the germline V gene are SGHRS and YFSETQ. V gave up 0 bases and J gave up 0 bases; unmatched junction bases: 9. For the CDR3, the DNA is TGCGCCAGCAGCTTGGGTCCTAGCGGGGGTTTTAGCTCCTACAATGAGCAGTTCTTC. Protein: CASSLGPSGGFSSYNEQFF.

The rearrangement links TRBV19 to TRBJ2-7, with 7 bases fitting TRBD1. Germline loops: CDR1 LNHDA, CDR2 SQIVND (reference sequence). Unmatched junction bases numbered 10, after V lost 5 bases and J lost 6 bases. This CDR3 has 14 amino acids. CDR3 sequence: CASSPRDRAPEQYF. DNA of the CDR3: TGTGCCAGTAGTCCCCGGGACAGAGCTCCCGAGCAGTACTTC.

The chain combines TRBV27 with TRBJ1-5; 8 positions match TRBD1. V was pared by 2 bases and J by 0 bases, with 6 bases of the junction left unmatched. Germline V gene data show CDR1 as MNHEY and CDR2 as SMNVEV (reference sequence). This CDR3 region has 17 residues. CDR3 coding DNA: TGTGCCAGCAGTTTAAAAGCAGGGGGCTATAGCAATCAGCCCCAGCATTTT. This encodes CASSLKAGGYSNQPQHF.

The DNA for the CDR3 is TGTGCCAGCTCACCACGGGAGGAGACCCAGTACTTC. It codes for CASSPREETQYF. The chain carries TRBV18 and TRBJ2-5; weak D call: TRBD2 (5 bases). The CDR3 is 12 residues long. Trimming cost V 1 base and J 5 bases, with 5 bases left between them. CDR1 and CDR2 from the germline V gene are KGHSH and LQKENI.

The V and J genes are TRBV7-3 and TRBJ1-1; D ambiguous. Trimming cost V 1 base and J 2 bases, with 8 bases left between them. The CDR3 extends over 14 amino acids. Germline V gene data show CDR1 as SGHTA and CDR2 as FQGTGA. Written as DNA, the CDR3 is TGTGCCAGCAGCTTAAGTTCGGGAAACACTGAAGCTTTCTTT. It translates to CASSLSSGNTEAFF.

The chain has TRBV11-3 and TRBJ2-2, with a tentative D call TRBD2 (5 bases). This CDR3 contains 12 residues. CDR1 is SGHNT, CDR2 YENEEA, per germline. The V end was cut by 7 bases, the J end by 7 bases, with 10 bases between. CDR3: CASILGVGELFF. The CDR3 nucleotides read TGTGCCAGCATCCTGGGAGTCGGGGAGCTGTTTTTT.